Each of the 20 T cell receptor beta chains below was sequenced from the same sample in a study of cytomegalovirus exposure and HLA in healthy donors. 13 Jbeta primers and 60 Vbeta primers were used for the PCR. Sequencing used immunoSEQ multiplex PCR; TCRdb keeps in-frame clones, though not all of them. The sample yields approximately 170,000 clones, roughly 80% seen once. Input material: PBMCs. The receptors were gathered from a male donor in good health and CMV-seronegative.

V and J are TRBV9 and TRBJ2-2, with 9 positions matching TRBD1. The V segment lost 1 base and the J segment 4 bases; nucleotides outside the gene matches: 8. This CDR3 contains 17 residues. The germline CDR1 and CDR2 sequences are SGDLS and YYNGEE. CDR3 bases: TGTGCCAGCAGCGTATGGGGGGGACAGGGAGGCACCGGGGAGCTGTTTTTT. Its translation: CASSVWGGQGGTGELFF.

This clone was observed once. The chain carries TRBV7-2 and TRBJ2-2; D remains unclear. This CDR3 has 14 amino acids. Germline assignment: CDR1 SGHTA and CDR2 FQGNSA. V lost 4 bases to trimming and J lost 6 bases, with 12 bases between them. The CDR3 DNA sequence: TGTGCCAGCAGCTCCTCTGCGATTTCCGGGGAGCTGTTTTTT. Translation gives CASSSSAISGELFF.

J is TRBJ2-2 and V is TRBV7-2, with D perhaps TRBD1 (6 bases). Germline CDR1 is SGHTA and CDR2 is FQGNSA. Trimming shortened V by 4 bases and J by 5 bases, and 8 bases separated the two germline ends. The CDR3 has 13 residues. In DNA form, the CDR3 reads TGTGCCAGCAGCTCTCAGGGGACCGGGGAGCTGTTTTTT. It codes for CASSSQGTGELFF. Together with reference TRBV7-2 and TRBJ2-2, the CDR3 gives the full variable domain: GAGVSQSPSNKVTEKGKDVELRCDPISGHTALYWYRQSLGQGLEFLIYFQGNSAPDKSGLPSDRFSAERTGGSVSTLTIQRTQQEDSAVYLCASSSQGTGELFFGEGSRLTVL.

The chain uses TRBV28 and TRBJ1-2; D might be TRBD1 (5 bases). CDR3 length: 15 residues. Germline V gene data show CDR1 as MDHEN and CDR2 as SYDVKM. V lost 4 bases, J lost 0 bases, and 12 bases lay in between. The CDR3 bases are TGTGCCAGCAGTTCCTATCAGGGATCTAACTATGGCTACACCTTC. Its protein is CASSSYQGSNYGYTF.

This chain uses TRBV15 with TRBJ1-6, with 8 positions matching TRBD1. CDR1 is LNHNV and CDR2 is YYDKDF in the germline V gene (reference sequence). This CDR3 spans 16 amino acids. Trimming took 0 bases from V and 10 from J; bases not matched to a gene: 8. CDR3 loop: CATSRDLGTGNSPLHF. The CDR3 DNA follows: TGTGCCACCAGCAGAGATCTAGGGACAGGCAACTCACCCCTCCACTTT.

This rearrangement joins TRBV6-4 to TRBJ1-5; no clear D. The germline V and J ends were trimmed by 3 bases and 4 bases, with 10 bases remaining between them. The CDR3 has 14 residues. Germline V gives CDR1 MRHNA, CDR2 SNTAGT. The CDR3 coding sequence is TGTGCCAGCAGTGAGGTTGGAGGGAATCAGCCCCAGCATTTT. Its protein is CASSEVGGNQPQHF.

V is TRBV5-5 and J is TRBJ2-7; the match to TRBD1 covers 7 bases. Germline V CDR1 and CDR2: SGHKS, YYEKEE (reference sequence). The junction had 9 bases not matched to a gene; V was cut back by 4 bases and J by 11 bases. The CDR3 is made up of 12 amino acids. CDR3 nucleotides: TGTGCCAGCAGCCCACAGGGGCCCCAGGAGTACTTC. Protein product: CASSPQGPQEYF.

V gene TRBV13 combines with J gene TRBJ2-7; TRBD2 matches at 7 bases. The CDR3 has 16 residues. Germline lookup yields CDR1 PRHDT and CDR2 FYEKMQ (reference sequence). The ends lost 0 bases at V and 2 bases at J; junction bases unmatched: 7. The CDR3 region is CASSLGARTRTYEQYF. The CDR3 coding sequence is TGTGCCAGCAGCTTAGGCGCGCGGACTAGGACCTACGAGCAGTACTTC. Full variable domain (missing parts from reference TRBV13 and TRBJ2-7): AAGVIQSPRHLIKEKRETATLKCYPIPRHDTVYWYQQGPGQDPQFLISFYEKMQSDKGSIPDRFSAQQFSDYHSELNMSSLELGDSALYFCASSLGARTRTYEQYFGPGTRLTVT.

The chain couples TRBV30 to TRBJ1-4; 9 nucleotides line up with TRBD1. This CDR3 has 17 amino acids. Germline loops: CDR1 GTSNPN, CDR2 SVGIG (reference sequence). V lost 5 bases, J lost 1 base, and 11 bases stayed unmatched. DNA for the CDR3: TGTGCCTGGTGCTCGGGACAGGGTGGTCAAACTAATGAAAAACTGTTTTTT. Translating gives CAWCSGQGGQTNEKLFF.

V usage is TRBV2 and J usage is TRBJ2-1, with 7 positions matching TRBD1. The CDR3 is made up of 14 amino acids. V shed 6 bases and J 10 bases; nucleotides not matched to a gene: 12. The germline CDR1 and CDR2 sequences are SNHLY and FYNNEI. The DNA for the CDR3 is TGTGCCAGCAGCGATTCGACAGGGTTCGCGGAGCAGTTCTTC. Translation gives CASSDSTGFAEQFF.

Only one count was recorded for this clone. The same CDR3 arises from other DNA sequences in this sample as well. The CDR3 is CASSLTGNQPQHF. The CDR3 DNA reads TGTGCCAGCAGCTTAACAGGGAATCAGCCCCAGCATTTT. The V call is TRBV7-2, the J call TRBJ1-5, with D possibly TRBD1 on 6 matching bases. The V and J ends lost 2 bases and 4 bases respectively, with 6 bases between them. This CDR3 spans 13 amino acids. The germline V gene has CDR1 SGHTA and CDR2 FQGNSA.

This rearrangement joins TRBV6-5 to TRBJ2-7; TRBD1 agrees at 8 bases. Germline values: CDR1 MNHEY, CDR2 SVGAGI. The CDR3 extends over 15 amino acids. J lost 1 base, V lost 0 bases, and 2 bases had no gene match. The CDR3 coding sequence is TGTGCCAGCAGTTACTCCCGGGACAGGTCCTACGAGCAGTACTTC. This sequence encodes CASSYSRDRSYEQYF.

V usage is TRBV7-2 and J usage is TRBJ2-7; 10 nucleotides line up with TRBD2. This CDR3 has 17 amino acids. CDR1 and CDR2 (germline): SGHTA, FQGNSA. V gave up 6 bases and J gave up 9 bases; unmatched junction bases: 20. CDR3 in amino acids: CASRDTKTSGRPTMQYF. CDR3 bases: TGTGCCAGCAGAGATACCAAGACTAGCGGGCGACCTACGATGCAGTACTTC.

The chain has TRBV5-1 and TRBJ2-7; possibly TRBD2 for D (6 bases). Germline V gene lookup returns CDR1 SGHRS and CDR2 YFSETQ. V lost 3 bases, J lost 2 bases, and 12 bases lay in between. The CDR3 is 14 amino acids. The CDR3 spells CASSSGGPAYEQYF. CDR3 nucleotide sequence: TGCGCCAGCAGCTCCGGAGGGCCGGCCTACGAGCAGTACTTC.

V gene TRBV7-8 combines with J gene TRBJ2-1; no firm D call. Germline V gives CDR1 SGHVS, CDR2 FQNEAQ. The CDR3 sequence is 17 residues long. The ends were cut back, 1 base at V and 0 bases at J, with 13 bases in the middle. CDR3 DNA sequence: TGTGCCAGCAGCTTAGAGGCAGGTCGACGCTCCTACAATGAGCAGTTCTTC. This encodes CASSLEAGRRSYNEQFF.

The rearrangement joins TRBV13 to TRBJ2-2, with 7 bases fitting TRBD1. The CDR3 is 13 residues long. CDR1 is PRHDT and CDR2 is FYEKMQ in the germline V gene (reference sequence). The J segment lost 6 bases and the V segment lost 6 bases, leaving 4 bases of the junction unmatched. The CDR3 loop reads CASRRQGAGELFF. In nucleotides, the CDR3 is TGTGCCAGCAGGAGACAGGGCGCCGGGGAGCTGTTTTTT.

DNA for the CDR3: TGCGCCAGCAGCTTTGGGACTATGAACACCGGGGAGCTGTTTTTT. This encodes CASSFGTMNTGELFF. This chain joins TRBV5-1 and TRBJ2-2; 7 nucleotides align to TRBD2. Germline V gives CDR1 SGHRS, CDR2 YFSETQ. The V gene end was trimmed by 2 bases and the J gene end by 1 base; junction bases not matched to a gene: 2. The CDR3 spans 15 residues.

In its sample, this clone was seen once. The chain links TRBV30 to TRBJ1-2, with 7 bases matching TRBD1. The germline gives CDR1 GTSNPN, CDR2 SVGIG (reference sequence). The CDR3 contains 12 residues. After removal of 2 bases from V and 6 bases from J, the junction contained 3 bases not matched to a gene. This chain's CDR3 is CAWSSGGNGYTF. As DNA, the CDR3 is TGTGCCTGGAGTTCAGGGGGGAATGGCTACACCTTC.

The gene calls are TRBV28 and TRBJ1-2, with a possible D match to TRBD1 (5 bases). CDR3 size: 16 residues. The V end was cut by 1 base, the J end by 3 bases, with 15 bases between. Germline CDR1 MDHEN, CDR2 SYDVKM. CDR3 in amino acids: CASSLLGGVSYYGYTF. DNA of the CDR3: TGTGCCAGCAGTTTATTGGGGGGTGTCAGTTACTATGGCTACACCTTC.

The rearrangement links TRBV6-6 to TRBJ1-1, with D tentatively TRBD1 (6 bases). Germline V gives CDR1 MNHNY, CDR2 SVGAGI (reference sequence). V shed 4 bases and J shed 4 bases, with 10 bases lying between them. This CDR3 contains 13 residues. DNA for the CDR3: TGTGCCAGCAGTTCGGAGACAGGCACTGAAGCTTTCTTT. Amino acids: CASSSETGTEAFF.